This TCR beta chain emerged from a study of CD8+ T cells in alopecia areata. Indicated treatment: oral pan-JAK inhibitor, 5-10 mg twice daily. V gave up 0 bases and J gave up 0 bases, with 5 bases separating them. The CDR3 length is 13 residues. Looked up from germline, CDR1 is GTSNPN and CDR2 is SVGIG (reference sequence). Reverse transcription of extracted RNA yielded cDNA, which provided the sequencing template. The assay was immunoSEQ multiplex PCR, and TCRdb's table has in-frame clones only and misses some. The sample has around 150,000 clones; around 60% are singletons. A word on this clone: Other DNA sequences of this sample code for an identical CDR3.

The V call is TRBV30, the J call TRBJ1-2; D remains ambiguous. Material: CD4+ T cells sorted from blood, obtained at week 24, from a patient treated with tofacitinib. This TCR was recovered from a human donor with alopecia areata. The CDR3 is CAWSVQANYGYTF. The CDR3 coding sequence is TGTGCCTGGAGTGTTCAGGCTAACTATGGCTACACCTTC.